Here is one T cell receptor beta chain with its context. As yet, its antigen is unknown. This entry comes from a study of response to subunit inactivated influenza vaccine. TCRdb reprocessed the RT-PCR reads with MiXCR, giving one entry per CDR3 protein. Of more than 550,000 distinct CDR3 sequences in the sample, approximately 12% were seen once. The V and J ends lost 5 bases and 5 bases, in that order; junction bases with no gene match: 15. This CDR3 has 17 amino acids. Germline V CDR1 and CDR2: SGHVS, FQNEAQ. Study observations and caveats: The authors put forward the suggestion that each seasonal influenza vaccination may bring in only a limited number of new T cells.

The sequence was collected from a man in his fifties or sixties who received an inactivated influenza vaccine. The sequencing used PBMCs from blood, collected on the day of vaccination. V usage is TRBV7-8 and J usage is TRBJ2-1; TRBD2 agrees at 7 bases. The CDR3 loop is CASSEKVGTNQDNEQFF. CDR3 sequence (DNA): TGTGCCAGCAGCGAGAAAGTGGGGACTAACCAGGACAATGAGCAGTTCTTC.